A single sample is the source of the 23 T cell receptor beta chains below, sequenced in a study of molecular identifiers for immune sequencing clone quantification. Via MiXCR, TCRdb re-called the PCR reads, giving one row per CDR3 protein. The table includes just over 95,000 distinct CDR3 sequences, less than 25% detected once. Sequencing input: naive CD8+ T cells from blood, with Jurkat cell RNA spiked in. Subset meaning: FACS-sorted CD8+CD4-CCR7+CD45RA+ naive T cells. These TCRs come from a human donor in good health. Some libraries in this study had Jurkat cell RNA spiked in.

A remark on this clonotype: With a much larger clone just one base away, this may be a read error. The chain has TRBV28 and TRBJ2-3; D is undetermined. The CDR3 totals 13 residues. The ends were cut back, 2 bases at V and 5 bases at J, with 8 bases in the middle. Per the germline V gene, CDR1 is MDHEN and CDR2 is SYDVKM. CDR3 nucleotide sequence: TGTGCCAGCAGTTTAGCATTTGGAGATACGCAGTATTTT. As protein: CASSLAFGDTQYF.

DNA for the CDR3: TGCAGTGCTAGAACTAGCGTCTACAATGAGCAGTTCTTC. This gives the protein CSARTSVYNEQFF. The chain recombines TRBV20-1 with TRBJ2-1; 7 nucleotides align to TRBD2. Germline V lookup: CDR1 DFQATT, CDR2 SNEGSKA (reference sequence). This CDR3 is built from 13 residues. Trimming at V came to 2 bases and at J to 3 bases, leaving 1 base not matched to a gene.

With respect to this clonotype: One base away lies a much larger clone, so this may be a sequencing read error. The rearrangement links TRBV6-6 to TRBJ2-5, with 15 nucleotides matching TRBD2. The CDR3 consists of 17 residues. In germline, CDR1 is MNHNY, CDR2 SVGAGI (reference sequence). The CDR3 DNA follows: TGTGCCAGCAGTAACCTTGGGACTAGCGGGGGGCGAGAGCCCCAGTACTTC. It yields the protein CASSNLGTSGGREPQYF.

This clonotype was recorded many times. The gene calls are TRBV12-3 or TRBV12-4 and TRBJ2-7, with 7 bases fitting TRBD1. This CDR3 is 15 amino acids long. The trim removed 3 bases at V and 1 base at J, leaving 6 bases unmatched. Here the CDR3 reads CASSFWTGGSYEQYF. The DNA of the CDR3 is TGTGCCAGCAGTTTTTGGACAGGAGGTTCCTACGAGCAGTACTTC.

This clonotype occurred many times. The chain combines TRBV5-1 with TRBJ2-7; 7 bases agree with TRBD1. Trimming cost V 3 bases and J 4 bases; bases outside gene matches: 13. There are 16 residues in the CDR3. Germline V gene data show CDR1 as SGHRS and CDR2 as YFSETQ. This CDR3 is CASSWGSRGGAYEQYF. Written as DNA, the CDR3 is TGCGCCAGCAGCTGGGGTAGTAGAGGGGGCGCTTACGAGCAGTACTTC.

About this clonotype: This could be a read error, since a much larger clone is one nucleotide away. This chain connects TRBV20-1 to TRBJ1-6; D is undetermined. V gave up 8 bases and J gave up 9 bases, with 2 bases separating them. CDR1 is DFQATT, CDR2 SNEGSKA, per germline (reference sequence). The CDR3 is made up of 8 amino acids. The CDR3 here is CSSSPLHF. In nucleotides, the CDR3 is TGCAGTAGTTCACCCCTCCACTTT.

In this sample, this clonotype turned up many times. The chain couples TRBV6-2 or TRBV6-3 to TRBJ1-1; a possible D gene is TRBD1 (5 bases). V gave up 4 bases and J gave up 0 bases, with 9 bases separating them. The CDR3 is made up of 14 amino acids. Germline loops: CDR1 MNHEY, CDR2 SVGEGT. The CDR3 DNA follows: TGTGCCAGCAGTTTCAGGGCGATGAACACTGAAGCTTTCTTT. Protein product: CASSFRAMNTEAFF.

Turning to this clonotype: This could be a read error, since a much larger clone is one nucleotide away. No conserved phenylalanine or tryptophan is present at the end of the CDR3, so a read error is the likely explanation. Written as DNA, the CDR3 is TGTGCCAGCAGCCAATTTAGGAAGGGGGTTGCTGAAGCTTTCCTT. It is translated as CASSQFRKGVAEAFL. The chain is built from TRBV16 and TRBJ1-1; D might be TRBD1 (6 bases). Trimming left V 1 base short and J 6 bases short, with 15 bases between. Germline V lookup: CDR1 KGHSY, CDR2 FQNENV. This CDR3 is built from 15 residues.

The count of this clonotype is one. This chain joins TRBV24-1 and TRBJ1-2, with D possibly matching TRBD1 (6 bases). The CDR3 has 14 amino acids. Trimming shortened V by 2 bases and J by 5 bases, and 11 bases separated the two germline ends. CDR1 is KGHDR and CDR2 is SFDVKD in the germline V gene. CDR3 sequence (DNA): TGTGCCACCAGTGATTCGGCAGGGGTTTATGGCTACACCTTC. Translation: CATSDSAGVYGYTF.

The table lists this clonotype with many counts. V gene TRBV29-1 combines with J gene TRBJ1-5; D remains unclear. CDR3 length: 16 amino acids. Trimming stripped 2 bases from V and 7 bases from J, with 21 bases between. Per the germline V gene, CDR1 is SQVTM and CDR2 is ANQGSEA. The CDR3 protein is CSVELPGPGVGQPQHF. For the CDR3, the DNA is TGCAGCGTTGAATTGCCAGGCCCGGGAGTGGGGCAGCCCCAGCATTTT. Drawing the rest from reference TRBV29-1 and TRBJ1-5, the complete variable domain is SAVISQKPSRDICQRGTSLTIQCQVDSQVTMMFWYRQQPGQSLTLIATANQGSEATYESGFVIDKFPISRPNLTFSTLTVSNMSPEDSSIYLCSVELPGPGVGQPQHFGDGTRLSIL.

To note about this clonotype: A read error may be the cause here, since a much bigger clone is one base away. The rearrangement uses TRBV4-1 and TRBJ2-3; 8 bases are a match to TRBD1. The CDR3 is made up of 16 amino acids. Per germline, CDR1 MGHRA and CDR2 YSYEKL. This CDR3 is CASSQEDRAMGDTQNF. CDR3 nucleotide sequence: TGCGCCAGCAGCCAAGAGGACAGGGCGATGGGAGATACGCAGAATTTT.

With regard to this clonotype: A clone one base away is much larger, so this may be a read error. The V gene is TRBV7-6, the J gene TRBJ1-1, with TRBD1 matching over 7 bases. CDR1 SGHVS and CDR2 FNYEAQ come from the germline V gene. The CDR3 is 15 residues long. The CDR3 DNA reads TGTGCCAGCAGCCTCGGGACAGTCATGAACACTGAAGTTTTCTTT. It specifies CASSLGTVMNTEVFF.

With regard to this clonotype: A much larger clone lies a single base off, so this may be a read error. This chain joins TRBV7-9 and TRBJ1-2; D is undetermined. Deletions cut 5 bases from V and 0 bases from J, with 16 bases between. The V gene's germline CDR1 is SEHNR and CDR2 FQNEAQ (reference sequence). The CDR3 is 16 residues long. The CDR3 DNA follows: TGTGCCAGCAGCCCTGCTCTCAGACACCCTAACTATGGCTACACCTTC. This gives the protein CASSPALRHPNYGYTF.

As to this clonotype: This may stem from a read error, because a much larger clone lies one nucleotide away. Here the CDR3 omits its conserved ending phenylalanine or tryptophan, so a read error is the likely source. The rearrangement links TRBV6-6 to TRBJ2-3; D possibly corresponds to TRBD1 (5 bases). CDR1 is MNHNY and CDR2 is SVGAGI in the germline V gene (reference sequence). The CDR3 is 14 amino acids. Trimming took 0 bases from V and 4 from J, leaving 8 bases between them. The CDR3 DNA is TGTGCCAGCAGTTACTCGCCCAGGGCAGATACGCAGTATTTA. It codes for CASSYSPRADTQYL.

J is TRBJ2-1 and V is TRBV7-9; no firm D call. Trimming pared 4 bases from V and 8 bases from J, leaving 9 bases between. CDR3 size: 12 residues. CDR1 SEHNR and CDR2 FQNEAQ come from the germline V gene (reference sequence). The CDR3 reads CASSSYPYEQFF. The CDR3 region has the DNA TGTGCCAGCAGCTCATACCCATATGAGCAGTTCTTC.

Worth noting for this clonotype: The CDR3 ends on some other residue instead of the conserved phenylalanine or tryptophan, so this is likely a read error. This rearrangement joins TRBV7-9 to TRBJ2-7; D is unresolved. The CDR3 sequence is 15 residues long. Germline V gene data show CDR1 as SEHNR and CDR2 as FQNEAQ (reference sequence). The CDR3 region is CASRLSALKPYEQYS. The DNA for the CDR3 is TGTGCCAGCCGCTTGTCGGCCCTGAAGCCCTACGAGCAGTACTCC.

The chain is built from TRBV13 and TRBJ1-1; D unclear. Deletions cut 6 bases from V and 10 bases from J, with 9 bases between. The CDR3 loop spans 10 amino acids. In germline, CDR1 is PRHDT, CDR2 FYEKMQ (reference sequence). DNA for the CDR3: TGTGCCAGCAGTCCCGGAGGAGCTTTCTTT. It specifies CASSPGGAFF.

CDR3 region: CASCLSAGLAGAKDEQYF. DNA for the CDR3: TGTGCCAGCTGTTTAAGTGCGGGACTAGCGGGAGCTAAGGACGAGCAGTACTTC. The chain joins TRBV6-6 to TRBJ2-7; TRBD2 matches 14 bases. V lost 8 bases and J lost 5; bases outside the gene matches: 17. CDR1 is MNHNY, CDR2 SVGAGI, per germline (reference sequence). This CDR3 comprises 18 residues.

The CDR3 bases are TGTGCTAGTGGTTTGGTACTCGGGACAGGGAACACCGGGGAGCTGTTTTTT. Residues: CASGLVLGTGNTGELFF. The V and J genes are TRBV12-5 and TRBJ2-2; 8 nucleotides agree with TRBD1. The V segment lost 0 bases and the J segment 1 base; nucleotides outside the gene matches: 4. CDR1 is LGHNT, CDR2 FRNRAP, per germline. The CDR3 is made up of 17 amino acids.

With respect to this clonotype: A much larger clone lies one base from this, so it may be a read error. V gene TRBV7-6 combines with J gene TRBJ2-7, with D perhaps TRBD1 (5 bases). The germline gives CDR1 SGHVS, CDR2 FNYEAQ. CDR3 length equals 14 residues. DNA for the CDR3: TGTGCCAGCTGCTTAGGCAGACAGAGCTACGAGCGGTACTTC. Protein sequence: CASCLGRQSYERYF.

This clonotype was seen at least ten times. The chain carries TRBV3-1 and TRBJ2-3, with 10 bases aligning to TRBD1. The V gene's germline CDR1 is LGHDT and CDR2 YNNKEL (reference sequence). V shed 5 bases and J 6 bases; nucleotides not matched to a gene: 8. The CDR3 contains 15 residues. The CDR3 loop reads CASSGPGTGEDTQYF. In DNA, the CDR3 is TGTGCCAGCAGCGGGCCCGGGACAGGGGAGGATACGCAGTATTTT.

This clonotype showed up many times. This chain joins TRBV6-2 or TRBV6-3 and TRBJ2-1, with 9 bases identical to TRBD2. With 6 bases clipped from V and 5 bases from J, the junction kept 11 bases outside the gene matches. The CDR3 has 16 residues. CDR1 is MNHEY and CDR2 is SVGEGT in the germline V gene. CDR3 in DNA: TGTGCCAGCAGCCCATTAGCGGGGGCCTACAACAATGAGCAGTTCTTC. Amino acid sequence: CASSPLAGAYNNEQFF.

This clonotype was counted ten times or more. V usage is TRBV20-1 and J usage is TRBJ2-7, with unresolved D. Germline CDR1 is DFQATT and CDR2 is SNEGSKA (reference sequence). This CDR3 is 11 amino acids long. V lost 3 bases and J lost 4, with 7 bases in between. DNA of the CDR3: TGCAGTGCTAGCTTGCCTTACGAGCAGTACTTC. Its protein is CSASLPYEQYF.